This TCR beta chain was profiled in a study of metastatic and nonmetastatic thyroid tumors (dated by TCRdb to about 2020). General notes on the study: For patients with malignant and with benign thyroid disease, the researchers compared repertoires between peripheral blood samples and tumor or nodule tissue samples. The investigation overall reported the following: In both blood and tumor samples, TCR beta diversity was reported to be significantly higher in malignant tumors than in benign nodules.

The library was produced with PCR. TCRdb names Illumina HiSeq 4000 as the instrument used. High-throughput sequencing was used to profile the TCR beta-chain CDR3 region of every patient. The study's own analysis went as follows. A classifier to discriminate distant-metastatic papillary thyroid cancer patients was built from CDR3 differences across clinicopathological groups. The Shannon index was used to measure repertoire diversity, and the Morisita-Horn index was used to measure how similar tumor and blood repertoires were. TCRdb's own reprocessing of the public reads used fastp at Q25 and MiXCR and kept productive beta chains. The V and J calls and clone size are TCRdb's, not the authors'. For this sample there are about 30,000 clones; around 17% appear just once. 4% to 5% of the sample lies in the top ten. Before undergoing thyroid surgery, none of the patients had been given any kind of treatment. Using T-cell receptor beta sequencing, the researchers looked back retrospectively at clinical samples from patients, gathered between about 2011 and 2019.

With respect to this clone: Its antigen is currently not known. A much larger clone lies a single base off, so this may be a read error.

CDR1 and CDR2 were assigned from the germline V gene (reference sequence) as SEHNR and FQNEAQ. Between the V and J ends, shortened by 4 bases and 6 bases respectively, the junction contains 12 bases. From the cysteine through the phenylalanine, the CDR3 covers 13 amino acids. Of all the DNA, just the CDR3 is kept, 39 bases in frame from base 1. The TCR comes from a female donor with papillary thyroid cancer or a benign thyroid nodule (not recorded which). Some clones in this sample may be carry-over from other donors' samples. Sequenced material: blood. The receptor chain draws on TRBV7-9 and TRBJ1-2; 6 matching bases give a weak D call of TRBD1. The base sequence is TGTGCCAGCAGCTCTACAGGGACGGATGGCTACACCTTC. This is translated as CASSSTGTDGYTF.